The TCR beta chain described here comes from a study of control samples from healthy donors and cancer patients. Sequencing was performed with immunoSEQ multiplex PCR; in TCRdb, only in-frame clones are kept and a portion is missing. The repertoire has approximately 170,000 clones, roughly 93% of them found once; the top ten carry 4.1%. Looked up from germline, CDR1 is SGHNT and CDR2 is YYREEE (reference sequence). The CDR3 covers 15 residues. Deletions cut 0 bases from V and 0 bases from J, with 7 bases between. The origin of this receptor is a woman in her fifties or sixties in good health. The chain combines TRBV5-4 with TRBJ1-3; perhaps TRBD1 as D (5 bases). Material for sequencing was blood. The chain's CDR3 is CASSLVQGSGNTIYF. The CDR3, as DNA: TGTGCCAGCAGCTTGGTCCAGGGCTCTGGAAACACCATATATTTT.